Included here is one TCR beta chain sequence, with context. The authors' processing: Estimation of nucleated cell counts was performed using reference gene primer amplification. TCRdb keeps only in-frame clones here, not all; method: immunoSEQ multiplex PCR. The DNA gave D and trimming, while V, J and clone size come from that table. The table has under 200,000 clones, roughly 90% seen once; the top ten hold roughly 0.56%. This sample is drawn from a study of blood T cell repertoires in COVID-19. Overall study context: COVID-19 samples collected from the United States, Italy and Spain covered acute and convalescent phases. Sources were T cells, B-cell-depleted T cells, or PBMCs; the material itself was cDNA or gDNA.

Trimming removed 9 bases from V and 3 bases from J; junction bases left unmatched: 6. CDR1 is SGHRS and CDR2 is YFSETQ in the germline V gene. The length of the CDR3 is 14 residues. The TCR originated in a man aged 50-59 years with acute or convalescent COVID-19. This chain uses TRBV5-1 with TRBJ2-1, with 10 bases fitting TRBD2. Specimen: peripheral blood. The CDR3 DNA follows: TGCGCCACCACCGCTAGCGGGGGCTACAATGAGCAGTTCTTC. Encoded protein: CATTASGGYNEQFF. The full variable domain, in which reference TRBV5-1 and TRBJ2-1 provide the parts outside the CDR3, is KAGVTQTPRYLIKTRGQQVTLSCSPISGHRSVSWYQQTPGQGLQFLFEYFSETQRNKGNFPGRFSGRQFSNSRSEMNVSTLELGDSALYLCATTASGGYNEQFFGPGTRLTVL.